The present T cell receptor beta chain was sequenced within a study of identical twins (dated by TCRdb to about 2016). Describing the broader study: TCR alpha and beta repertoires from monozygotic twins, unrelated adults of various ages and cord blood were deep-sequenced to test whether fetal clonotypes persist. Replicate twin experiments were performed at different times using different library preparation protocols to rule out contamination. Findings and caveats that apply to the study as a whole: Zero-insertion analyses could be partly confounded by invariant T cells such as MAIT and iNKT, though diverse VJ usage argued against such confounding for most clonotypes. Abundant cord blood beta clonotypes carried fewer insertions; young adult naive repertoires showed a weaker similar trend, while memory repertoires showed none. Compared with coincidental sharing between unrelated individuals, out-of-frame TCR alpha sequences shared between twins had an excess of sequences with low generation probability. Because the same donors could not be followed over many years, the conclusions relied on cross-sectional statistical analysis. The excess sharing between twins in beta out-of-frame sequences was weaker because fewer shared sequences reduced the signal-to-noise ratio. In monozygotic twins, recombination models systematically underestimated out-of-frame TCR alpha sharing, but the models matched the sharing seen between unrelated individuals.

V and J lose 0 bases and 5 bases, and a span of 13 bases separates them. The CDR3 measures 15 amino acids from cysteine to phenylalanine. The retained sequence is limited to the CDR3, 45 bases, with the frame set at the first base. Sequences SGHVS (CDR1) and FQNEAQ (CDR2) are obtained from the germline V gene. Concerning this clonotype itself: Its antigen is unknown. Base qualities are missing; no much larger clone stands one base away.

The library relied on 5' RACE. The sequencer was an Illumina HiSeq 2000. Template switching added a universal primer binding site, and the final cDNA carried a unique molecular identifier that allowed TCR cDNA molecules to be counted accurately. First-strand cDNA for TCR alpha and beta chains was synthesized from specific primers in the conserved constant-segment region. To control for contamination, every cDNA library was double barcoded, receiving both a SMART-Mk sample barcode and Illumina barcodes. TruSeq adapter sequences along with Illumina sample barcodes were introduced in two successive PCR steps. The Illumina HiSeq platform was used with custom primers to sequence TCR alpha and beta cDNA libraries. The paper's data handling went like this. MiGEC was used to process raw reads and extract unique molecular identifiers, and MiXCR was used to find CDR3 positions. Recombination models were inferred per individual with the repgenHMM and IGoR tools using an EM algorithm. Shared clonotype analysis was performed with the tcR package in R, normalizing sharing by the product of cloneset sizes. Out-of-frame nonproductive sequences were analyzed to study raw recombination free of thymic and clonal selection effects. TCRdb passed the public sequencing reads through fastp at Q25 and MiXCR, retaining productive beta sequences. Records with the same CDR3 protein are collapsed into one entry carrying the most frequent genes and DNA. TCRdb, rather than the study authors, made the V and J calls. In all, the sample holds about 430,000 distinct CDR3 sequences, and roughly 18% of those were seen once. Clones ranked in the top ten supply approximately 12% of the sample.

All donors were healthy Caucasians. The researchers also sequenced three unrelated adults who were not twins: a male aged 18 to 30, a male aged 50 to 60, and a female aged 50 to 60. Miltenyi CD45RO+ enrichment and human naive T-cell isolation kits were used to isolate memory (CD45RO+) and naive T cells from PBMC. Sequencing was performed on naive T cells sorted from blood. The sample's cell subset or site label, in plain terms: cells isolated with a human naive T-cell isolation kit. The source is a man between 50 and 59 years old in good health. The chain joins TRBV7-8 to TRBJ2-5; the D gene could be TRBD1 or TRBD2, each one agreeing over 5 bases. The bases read TGTGCCAGCAGCTTAGCGCTTAGGGGAGTGGAGACCCAGTACTTC. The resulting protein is CASSLALRGVETQYF.